This is a list of T cell receptor beta chains from one sample in a study of blood T cell repertoires in COVID-19. Measured with immunoSEQ multiplex PCR; TCRdb has only the in-frame clones, and not every one. This table has about 210,000 clones, about 83% appearing once. The source material was peripheral blood. These receptors all come from a woman aged 40 to 49 with active or convalescent COVID-19. Each CDR3 is given with its conserved first and last residue. The D gene is left open where the match is weak. The listing skips clone size in some rows; elsewhere it reads once, few, many or a size class.

>once|TRBJ1-6|NA|TRBV30
TGTGCCTGGAGCGACAGTAGCTCCTATAATTCACCCCTCCACTTT
CAWSDSSSYNSPLHF
>NA|TRBJ2-3|NA|TRBV7-9
TGTGCCAGCAGCTCGTCCGATACGCAGTATTTT
CASSSSDTQYF
>NA|TRBJ2-1|TRBD2|TRBV11-2
TGTGCCAGCAGCTTAAGGAGCCCGGGACTAGCGAACAATGAGCAGTTCTTC
CASSLRSPGLANNEQFF
>NA|TRBJ2-2|NA|TRBV25-1
TGTGCCAGCAGTGAGCACGACTTAGCCGGGGAGCTGTTTTTT
CASSEHDLAGELFF
>NA|TRBJ1-2|TRBD1|TRBV28
TGTGCCAGCAGTACAACAGGGGAAGCTAACTATGGCTACACCTTC
CASSTTGEANYGYTF
>NA|TRBJ1-2|NA|TRBV6-1
TGTGCCAGCAGTGAAGGAAAAGTAGAGCTGAGGGATGGCTACACCTTC
CASSEGKVELRDGYTF
>NA|TRBJ2-5|TRBD2|TRBV30
TGTGCCTGGAGTATCGGGACTAGCGGGAGAGGCACCCAGTACTTC
CAWSIGTSGRGTQYF
>NA|TRBJ1-5|NA|TRBV15
TGTGCCACCAGCACCCGGGTCAATCAGCCCCAGCATTTT
CATSTRVNQPQHF
>NA|TRBJ1-3|TRBD1|TRBV18
TGTGCCAGCTCACAGTCTCAGAGGGGGCGGCGAAACACCATATATTTT
CASSQSQRGRRNTIYF
>NA|TRBJ1-2|NA|TRBV10-2
TGCGCCAGCAGTGAGAATTTATATGGCTACACCTTC
CASSENLYGYTF
>NA|TRBJ1-1|NA|TRBV12-3/TRBV12-4
TGTGCCAGCAGGGAGGGCACTGAAGCTTTCTTT
CASREGTEAFF
>NA|TRBJ2-3|TRBD1|TRBV11-3
TGTGCCAGCAGCTTATGGACAGGGGGCGAGGCAGATACGCAGTATTTT
CASSLWTGGEADTQYF
>few|TRBJ1-4|NA|TRBV28
TGTGCCAGCAGCTACCTAACAGGGACGCATGAAAAACTGTTTTTT
CASSYLTGTHEKLFF
>NA|TRBJ1-1|NA|TRBV18
TGTGCCAGCTCACCGGTACTTCTTCCGAACACTGAAGCTTTCTTT
CASSPVLLPNTEAFF
>NA|TRBJ1-2|NA|TRBV7-9
TGTGCCAGCAGCTTAGCGGCCAGAATTAACTATGGCTACACCTTC
CASSLAARINYGYTF
>NA|TRBJ2-2|TRBD1|TRBV5-1
TGCGCCAGCAGCTTATGGACAGGGGGTACCGGGGAGCTGTTTTTT
CASSLWTGGTGELFF
>NA|TRBJ2-6|TRBD2|TRBV7-3
TGTGCCAGCAGCTATTTAGCGGGAGTGAGCGGGGCCAACGTCCTGACTTTC
CASSYLAGVSGANVLTF
>NA|TRBJ1-2|TRBD1|TRBV7-9
TGTGCCAGCAGCTTATTGAAGGGGGCCCACCGAGCTAACTATGGCTACACCTTC
CASSLLKGAHRANYGYTF